Below, 26 T cell receptor beta chains from the same sample are listed, as sequenced in a study of technical replicates of blood from several donors. Clones were read by immunoSEQ multiplex PCR, and TCRdb kept only the in-frame ones, dropping some. The table lists approximately 79,000 clones, roughly 90% of them singletons. Sequencing was done on a sample of T cells isolated from PBMCs. These receptors came from a human donor in good health.

This chain links TRBV18 with TRBJ2-1; 9 nucleotides match TRBD2. The CDR3 length is 17 residues. The germline gives CDR1 KGHSH, CDR2 LQKENI. Germline trimming cut 3 bases from V and 7 bases from J; bases unmatched to any gene: 13. CDR3 nucleotides: TGTGCCAGCTCACCTAAAGCGGGAGGAACTACTCGGAATGAGCAGTTCTTC. It translates to CASSPKAGGTTRNEQFF. Looking up the rest from reference TRBV18 and TRBJ2-1 gives the full variable domain: NAGVMQNPRHLVRRRGQEARLRCSPMKGHSHVYWYRQLPEEGLKFMVYLQKENIIDESGMPKERFSAEFPKEGPSILRIQQVVRGDSAAYFCASSPKAGGTTRNEQFFGPGTRLTVL.

This clone was found a few times. The chain carries TRBV28 and TRBJ1-5, with a weak D call TRBD1 (5 bases). V was cut by 3 bases and J by 5 bases, with 17 bases left in between. Germline CDR1 MDHEN, CDR2 SYDVKM. The CDR3 covers 16 residues. The CDR3 region is CASSLIWRGSDQPQHF. In DNA, the CDR3 is TGTGCCAGCAGTTTGATATGGAGGGGCAGCGATCAGCCCCAGCATTTT.

This chain connects TRBV11-2 to TRBJ2-7; a possible D gene is TRBD1 (9 bases). V lost 5 bases and J lost 2, with 16 bases in between. Germline CDR1 reads SGHAT; CDR2 reads FQNNGV. The length of the CDR3 is 15 residues. Here the CDR3 DNA reads TGTGCCAGCAGCCGTAGCGGGACAGGGCCCTACGAGCAGTACTTC. This codes for CASSRSGTGPYEQYF. Full variable domain (outside the CDR3, taken from reference TRBV11-2 and TRBJ2-7): EAGVAQSPRYKIIEKRQSVAFWCNPISGHATLYWYQQILGQGPKLLIQFQNNGVVDDSQLPKDRFSAERLKGVDSTLKIQPAKLEDSAVYLCASSRSGTGPYEQYFGPGTRLTVT.

The V call is TRBV9, the J call TRBJ2-1; the D gene is possibly TRBD1 (6 bases). The germline V and J ends were trimmed by 4 bases and 8 bases, with 13 bases remaining between them. Germline V gives CDR1 SGDLS, CDR2 YYNGEE. This CDR3 has 13 residues. CDR3 loop: CASSPSSGDEQFF. The DNA of the CDR3 is TGTGCCAGCAGCCCCAGCTCAGGGGATGAGCAGTTCTTC. Complete variable domain (other parts from reference TRBV9 and TRBJ2-1): DSGVTQTPKHLITATGQRVTLRCSPRSGDLSVYWYQQSLDQGLQFLIQYYNGEERAKGNILERFSAQQFPDLHSELNLSSLELGDSALYFCASSPSSGDEQFFGPGTRLTVL.

The chain has TRBV5-1 and TRBJ1-5; no clear D. Per the germline V gene, CDR1 is SGHRS and CDR2 is YFSETQ. This CDR3 has 16 residues. Deletions cut 1 base from V and 1 base from J, with 12 bases between. The DNA for the CDR3 is TGCGCCAGCAGCTTGTATGGGCCCAACAGCAATCAGCCCCAGCATTTT. It translates to CASSLYGPNSNQPQHF.

As to this clone: At one end, the junction sequence differs from germline, possibly due to a read error. Other DNA sequences in this specimen translate into the identical CDR3. This CDR3 is CSARSGTEAFF. CDR3 DNA sequence: TGCAGTGCTAGGTCCGGGACTGAAGCCTTCTTT. The gene calls are TRBV20-1 and TRBJ1-1; a weak D match, TRBD1 (5 bases). Germline V gives CDR1 DFQATT, CDR2 SNEGSKA (reference sequence). CDR3 size: 11 residues.

The V call is TRBV10-1, the J call TRBJ2-7; 9 bases fit TRBD1. The germline V gene has CDR1 WNHNN and CDR2 SYGVQD (reference sequence). J lost 2 bases, V lost 5 bases, and 4 bases had no gene match. The CDR3 runs 14 residues. Here the CDR3 reads CASSRTGETYEQYF. CDR3 DNA: TGCGCCAGCAGTAGGACAGGGGAGACCTACGAGCAGTACTTC.

V is TRBV29-1 and J is TRBJ2-2, with D perhaps matching TRBD1 (5 bases). The CDR3 runs 16 residues. CDR1 is SQVTM and CDR2 is ANQGSEA in the germline V gene. The ends were cut back, 5 bases at V and 3 bases at J, with 19 bases in the middle. The CDR3 region is CSVRHFSLGDTGELFF. In DNA, the CDR3 is TGCAGCGTTCGCCATTTTTCGTTAGGGGACACCGGGGAGCTGTTTTTT.

This rearrangement joins TRBV11-2 to TRBJ2-2, with D perhaps matching TRBD1 (6 bases). This CDR3 comprises 15 residues. Trimming stripped 5 bases from V and 7 bases from J, with 17 bases between. CDR1 SGHAT and CDR2 FQNNGV come from the germline V gene. CDR3 region: CASSPHRVDIGELFF. In nucleotides, the CDR3 is TGTGCCAGCAGCCCCCACAGGGTCGATATCGGGGAGCTGTTTTTT. Together with reference TRBV11-2 and TRBJ2-2, the CDR3 gives the full variable domain: EAGVAQSPRYKIIEKRQSVAFWCNPISGHATLYWYQQILGQGPKLLIQFQNNGVVDDSQLPKDRFSAERLKGVDSTLKIQPAKLEDSAVYLCASSPHRVDIGELFFGEGSRLTVL.

V usage is TRBV25-1 and J usage is TRBJ1-4, with 7 nucleotides matching TRBD1. CDR1 and CDR2 from the germline V gene are MGHDK and SYGVNS. The CDR3 runs 15 residues. With 5 bases clipped from V and 7 bases from J, the junction kept 10 bases outside the gene matches. CDR3 region: CASSQIGQVAEKLFF. As DNA, the CDR3 is TGTGCCAGCAGTCAAATCGGACAGGTTGCTGAAAAACTGTTTTTT.

The V gene is TRBV7-9, the J gene TRBJ2-7; D gene uncertain. CDR1 and CDR2 (germline): SEHNR, FQNEAQ (reference sequence). The CDR3 runs 14 residues. Trimming stripped 4 bases from V and 0 bases from J, with 10 bases between. The CDR3 region is CASSSTVVSYEQYF. The CDR3, as DNA: TGTGCCAGCAGCTCCACGGTAGTCTCCTACGAGCAGTACTTC.

The V call is TRBV6-5, the J call TRBJ2-7; TRBD2 might be the D (6 bases). Germline loops: CDR1 MNHEY, CDR2 SVGAGI. Trimming took off 5 bases at V and 2 bases at J, with 10 bases between the two ends. The CDR3 extends over 13 amino acids. CDR3 DNA: TGTGCCAGCAGTATCGGGAGCACCTACGAGCAGTACTTC. Its protein is CASSIGSTYEQYF.

CDR3 in DNA: TGCGCCAGCAGTGAAGGACAGTACTCTGGAAACACCATATATTTT. Translating gives CASSEGQYSGNTIYF. This rearrangement joins TRBV10-1 to TRBJ1-3; D is possibly TRBD1 (6 bases). The CDR3 extends over 15 amino acids. CDR1 and CDR2 (germline): WNHNN, SYGVQD (reference sequence). Trimming left V 3 bases short and J 0 bases short, with 9 bases between.

This clone was seen only a few times. The V and J genes are TRBV4-3 and TRBJ1-1, with D unclear. Germline assignment: CDR1 LGHNA and CDR2 YSLEER. The CDR3 spans 15 residues. The V end was cut by 1 base, the J end by 1 base, with 10 bases between. The CDR3 bases are TGCGCCAGCAGCCAAGTTAGGCGGGGGAACACTGAAGCTTTCTTT. Residues: CASSQVRRGNTEAFF.

The rearrangement joins TRBV13 to TRBJ2-3, with no clear D. Germline CDR1 and CDR2: PRHDT and FYEKMQ (reference sequence). The CDR3 runs 15 residues. Deletions cut 0 bases from V and 2 bases from J, with 9 bases between. The DNA of the CDR3 is TGTGCCAGCAGCTTAGGGACTCCTCCCACAGATACGCAGTATTTT. Translated, it gives CASSLGTPPTDTQYF.

This chain joins TRBV7-3 and TRBJ2-7; TRBD1 matches at 8 bases. This CDR3 is 13 amino acids long. The ends lost 4 bases at V and 3 bases at J; junction bases unmatched: 2. CDR1 is SGHTA and CDR2 is FQGTGA in the germline V gene. This CDR3 reads CASSWGTGYEQYF. CDR3 DNA sequence: TGTGCCAGCAGCTGGGGGACAGGCTACGAGCAGTACTTC.

The chain uses TRBV29-1 and TRBJ2-3; perhaps TRBD1 as D (5 bases). V lost 5 bases to trimming and J lost 2 bases, with 11 bases between them. CDR3 length: 13 residues. Germline V gene data show CDR1 as SQVTM and CDR2 as ANQGSEA. In nucleotides, the CDR3 is TGCAGCGTTACCGACAGAGCCACAGATACGCAGTATTTT. Encoded protein: CSVTDRATDTQYF.

The chain uses TRBV6-6 and TRBJ2-3, with TRBD1 as a possible D gene (6 bases). Germline V gene sequence: CDR1 MNHNY, CDR2 SVGAGI (reference sequence). The CDR3 is made up of 13 amino acids. V shed 6 bases and J shed 1 base, with 8 bases lying between them. CDR3 in DNA: TGTGCCAGCAGGCGACAGGGCACAGATACGCAGTATTTT. This gives the protein CASRRQGTDTQYF.

The V call is TRBV4-3, the J call TRBJ1-4, with 11 bases that match TRBD1. After removal of 3 bases from V and 8 bases from J, the junction contained 8 bases not matched to a gene. Germline V gene sequence: CDR1 LGHNA, CDR2 YSLEER. The CDR3 length is 16 residues. The CDR3 DNA sequence: TGCGCCAGCAGCCAGACCCCAGGGACAGGGGGAGAAAAACTGTTTTTT. It encodes CASSQTPGTGGEKLFF.

In this sample, this clone turned up once. V usage is TRBV2 and J usage is TRBJ2-7, with D possibly matching TRBD2 (6 bases). V lost 1 base and J lost 7, with 14 bases in between. Germline lookup yields CDR1 SNHLY and CDR2 FYNNEI. The length of the CDR3 is 14 residues. In DNA, the CDR3 is TGTGCCAGCAGTGAAGTTACGGGAGAGGAAGAGCAGTACTTC. Amino acid sequence: CASSEVTGEEEQYF.

The V and J genes are TRBV18 and TRBJ2-5, with 14 positions matching TRBD2. CDR3 size: 16 residues. J lost 5 bases, V lost 3 bases, and 5 bases had no gene match. The V gene's germline CDR1 is KGHSH and CDR2 LQKENI. CDR3 nucleotide sequence: TGTGCCAGCTCACCGCGGACTAGCGGGAGGTGGGAGACCCAGTACTTC. Translating it yields CASSPRTSGRWETQYF.

This chain connects TRBV7-4 to TRBJ2-7, with TRBD2 as a possible D gene (6 bases). This CDR3 has 13 amino acids. Trimming left V 3 bases short and J 3 bases short, with 9 bases between. In germline, CDR1 is SGHVT, CDR2 SQSDAQ. The CDR3 is CASSFRDCYEQYF. CDR3 DNA sequence: TGTGCCAGCAGCTTCCGGGACTGCTACGAGCAGTACTTC.

The chain employs TRBV6-5 and TRBJ1-2; 8 bases line up with TRBD1. V was pared by 0 bases and J by 8 bases, with 8 bases of the junction left unmatched. Germline V lookup: CDR1 MNHEY, CDR2 SVGAGI. This CDR3 region has 15 residues. CDR3: CASSYSGQGGGGYTF. Here the CDR3 DNA reads TGTGCCAGCAGTTACTCTGGACAGGGAGGGGGAGGCTACACCTTC.

Written as DNA, the CDR3 is TGTGCCAGCAGCTTAGGGCCGCGGACTAGCACAGATACGCAGTATTTT. Translation: CASSLGPRTSTDTQYF. The rearrangement links TRBV7-6 to TRBJ2-3, with a possible D match to TRBD2 (5 bases). CDR1 and CDR2 from the germline V gene are SGHVS and FNYEAQ. The CDR3 length is 16 residues. Trimming took 1 base from V and 0 from J, leaving 11 bases between them.

The CDR3, as DNA: TGTGCCAGCAGCTCCCGACAGGCCTCGAACACCGGGGAGCTGTTTTTT. Protein product: CASSSRQASNTGELFF. The chain has TRBV11-2 and TRBJ2-2; perhaps TRBD1 as D (6 bases). V was clipped by 4 bases and J by 0 bases, with 12 bases between them. Germline CDR1 reads SGHAT; CDR2 reads FQNNGV. This CDR3 contains 16 residues.

The chain couples TRBV27 to TRBJ2-5; 9 positions agree with TRBD1. Unmatched junction bases numbered 17, after V lost 9 bases and J lost 9 bases. The CDR3 length is 15 residues. Germline CDR1 MNHEY, CDR2 SMNVEV (reference sequence). The CDR3 region is CARAGGQGSGGSQYF. The DNA of the CDR3 is TGTGCCAGGGCCGGGGGACAGGGCTCAGGGGGGTCCCAGTACTTC.